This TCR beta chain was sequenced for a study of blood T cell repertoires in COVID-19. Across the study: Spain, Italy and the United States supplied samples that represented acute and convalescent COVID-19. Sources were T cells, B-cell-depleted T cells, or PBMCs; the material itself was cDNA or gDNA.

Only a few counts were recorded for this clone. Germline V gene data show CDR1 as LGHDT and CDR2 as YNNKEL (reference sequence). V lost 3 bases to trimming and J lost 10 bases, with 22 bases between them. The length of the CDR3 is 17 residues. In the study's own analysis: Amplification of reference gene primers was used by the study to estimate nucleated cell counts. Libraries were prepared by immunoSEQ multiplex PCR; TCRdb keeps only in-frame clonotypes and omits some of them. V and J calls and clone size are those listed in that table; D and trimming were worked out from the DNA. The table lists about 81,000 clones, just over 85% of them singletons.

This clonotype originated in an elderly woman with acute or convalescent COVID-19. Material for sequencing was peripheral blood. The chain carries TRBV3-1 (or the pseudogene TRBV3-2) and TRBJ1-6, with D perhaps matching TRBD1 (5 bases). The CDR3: CASSQKVRAGLRSPLHF. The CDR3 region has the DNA TGTGCCAGCAGCCAGAAGGTCAGGGCAGGGCTTCGGTCACCCCTCCACTTT.